This T cell receptor beta chain was sequenced for a study of blood T cell repertoires in COVID-19. Study at large: Samples of COVID-19 (acute and convalescent) were obtained from the United States, Italy and Spain. The cDNA or gDNA used as material had been derived from T cells, B-cell-depleted T cells, or PBMCs.

Living in about two dozen US areas, the participants were between 18 and 89 years of age. Exposed enrollees encountered a COVID-19 case at some point within 2 weeks before study entry. Data came from immunoSEQ multiplex PCR; TCRdb stores just in-frame clones and leaves some out. The table shows fewer than 350,000 clones, with under 95% occurring only once. V dropped 3 bases and J dropped 8 bases, with 13 bases sitting between them. This CDR3 comprises 14 residues. The germline gives CDR1 MNHEY, CDR2 SVGEGT. The sample comprised PBMCs or T cells enriched from blood (not recorded which). This chain links TRBV6-2 or TRBV6-3 with TRBJ1-4; D is perhaps TRBD1 (6 bases). The TCR originated in a man in his forties or fifties who had been exposed to COVID-19. The CDR3 protein is CASSYGTFGEKLFF. CDR3 nucleotides: TGTGCCAGCAGTTATGGGACATTCGGGGAAAAACTGTTTTTT.